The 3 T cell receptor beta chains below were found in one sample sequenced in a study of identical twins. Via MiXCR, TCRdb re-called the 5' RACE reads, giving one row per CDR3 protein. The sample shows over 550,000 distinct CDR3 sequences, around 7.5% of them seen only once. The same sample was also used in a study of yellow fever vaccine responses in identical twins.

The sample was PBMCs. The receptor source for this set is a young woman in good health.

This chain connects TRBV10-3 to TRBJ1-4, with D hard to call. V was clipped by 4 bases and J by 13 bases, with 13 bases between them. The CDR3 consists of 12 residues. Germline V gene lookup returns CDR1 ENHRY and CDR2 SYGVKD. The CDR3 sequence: CAISGGVGSLFF. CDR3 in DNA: TGTGCCATCAGTGGAGGAGTGGGGTCACTGTTTTTT.

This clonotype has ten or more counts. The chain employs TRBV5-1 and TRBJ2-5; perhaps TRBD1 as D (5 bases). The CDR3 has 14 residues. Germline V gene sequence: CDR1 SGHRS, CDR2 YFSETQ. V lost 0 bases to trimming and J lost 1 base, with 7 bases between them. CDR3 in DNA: TGCGCCAGCAGCTTGGACAGGAGCCAAGAGACCCAGTACTTC. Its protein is CASSLDRSQETQYF.

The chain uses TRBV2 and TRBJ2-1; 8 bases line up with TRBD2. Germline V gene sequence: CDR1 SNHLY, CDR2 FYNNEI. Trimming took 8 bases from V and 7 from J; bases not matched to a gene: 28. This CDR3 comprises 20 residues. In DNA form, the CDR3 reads TGTGCCAGCTGGGGAGGGAGCAATTATCGCACTAGCGGAGTCCCGAATGAGCAGTTCTTC. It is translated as CASWGGSNYRTSGVPNEQFF.